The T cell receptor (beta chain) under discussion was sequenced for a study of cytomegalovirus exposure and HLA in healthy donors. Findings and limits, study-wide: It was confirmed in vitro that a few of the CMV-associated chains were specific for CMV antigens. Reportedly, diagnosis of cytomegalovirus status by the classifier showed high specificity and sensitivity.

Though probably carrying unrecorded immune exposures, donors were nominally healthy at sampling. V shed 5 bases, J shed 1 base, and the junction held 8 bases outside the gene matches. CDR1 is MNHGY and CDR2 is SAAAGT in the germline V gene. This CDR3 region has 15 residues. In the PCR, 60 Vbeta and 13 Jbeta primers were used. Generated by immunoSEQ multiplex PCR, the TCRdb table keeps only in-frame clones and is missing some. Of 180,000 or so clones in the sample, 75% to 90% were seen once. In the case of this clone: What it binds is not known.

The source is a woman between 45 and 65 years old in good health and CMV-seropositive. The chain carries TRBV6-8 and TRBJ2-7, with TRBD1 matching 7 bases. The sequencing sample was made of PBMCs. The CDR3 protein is CASSHRQGGSYEQYF. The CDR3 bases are TGTGCCAGCAGTCATCGACAGGGTGGATCCTACGAGCAGTACTTC.